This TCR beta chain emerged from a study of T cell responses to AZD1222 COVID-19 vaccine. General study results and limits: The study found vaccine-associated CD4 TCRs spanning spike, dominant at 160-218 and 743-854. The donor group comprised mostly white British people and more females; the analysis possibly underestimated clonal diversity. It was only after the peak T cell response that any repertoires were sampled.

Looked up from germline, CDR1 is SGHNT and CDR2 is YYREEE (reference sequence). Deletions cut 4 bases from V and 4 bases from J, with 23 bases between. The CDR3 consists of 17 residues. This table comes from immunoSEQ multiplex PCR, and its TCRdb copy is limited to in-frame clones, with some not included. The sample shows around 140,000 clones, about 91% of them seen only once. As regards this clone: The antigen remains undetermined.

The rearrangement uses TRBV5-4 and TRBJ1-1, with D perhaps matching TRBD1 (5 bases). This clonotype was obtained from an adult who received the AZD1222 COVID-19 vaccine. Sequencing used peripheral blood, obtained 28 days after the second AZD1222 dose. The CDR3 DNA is TGTGCCAGCAGCCGGAAGCAGGGAGGCGATAGAGGCACTGAAGCTTTCTTT. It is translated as CASSRKQGGDRGTEAFF. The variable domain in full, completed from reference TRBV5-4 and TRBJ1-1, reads ETGVTQSPTHLIKTRGQQVTLRCSSQSGHNTVSWYQQALGQGPQFIFQYYREEENGRGNFPPRFSGLQFPNYSSELNVNALELDDSALYLCASSRKQGGDRGTEAFFGQGTRLTVV.